This T cell receptor beta chain was sequenced for a study of T cell responses to AZD1222 COVID-19 vaccine. The study, taken as a whole, reports: Donors were mostly white British, more females; clonal diversity possibly underestimated.

The CDR3 sequence is 15 residues long. About this clone itself: What it recognizes is unknown.

TCRdb's table, derived via immunoSEQ multiplex PCR, lists solely in-frame clones and lacks some. The sample includes some 70,000 clones, about four fifths of them seen just once. This TCR derives from an adult who received the AZD1222 COVID-19 vaccine. The chain uses TRBV21-1 and TRBJ2-1. TRBV21-1 is designated a pseudogene. Here the sequenced sample was peripheral blood, taken 28 days after the second AZD1222 dose. The DNA for the CDR3 is TGTGCCAGCAGCAAAGGGGGGTTGACCTACAATGAGCAGTTCTTC. Translated: CASSKGGLTYNEQFF.